The rows below give T cell receptor beta chains drawn from one sample of a study of OX40 agonist ivuxolimab in advanced cancers. Some clones are missing from TCRdb's copy, which holds only in-frame ones; the method was immunoSEQ multiplex PCR. The data hold tens of thousands of clones, with roughly 90% observed a single time. The specimen comprised CD4+ or CD8+ T cells sorted from blood, sampled in a trial of the OX40 agonist ivuxolimab. These receptors were collected from an adult with an advanced solid tumor such as melanoma, head and neck, liver or kidney cancer. Each CDR3 is given with its conserved first and last residue. The order of the fields is CDR3 length, V gene, J gene, CDR3 protein.

>16|TRBV6-5|TRBJ2-5
CASSYVGGAVQETQYF
>14|TRBV5-4|TRBJ2-5
CASSRDYSQETQYF
>14|TRBV2|TRBJ2-1
CASRDRASYNEQFF
>13|TRBV2|TRBJ1-1
CASSGPGDTEAFF
>16|TRBV28|TRBJ2-1
CASSRPTSGRKNEQFF
>13|TRBV6-5|TRBJ2-7
CASKRGIIYEQYF
>14|TRBV28|TRBJ1-5
CASSFRRSNQPQHF
>15|TRBV4-3|TRBJ1-2
CASSELTGANYGYTF
>14|TRBV28|TRBJ1-5
CASSRGAGNQPQHF
>12|TRBV7-3|TRBJ2-3
CASSPTTWAQYF
>14|TRBV14|TRBJ2-7
CASSLGGAAPLQYF
>15|TRBV5-6|TRBJ1-1
CASSYRDRRNTEAFF
>16|TRBV7-2|TRBJ2-5
CASSTVAGGTQETQYF
>16|TRBV14|TRBJ1-1
CASSQADSVMNTEAFF
>16|TRBV7-8|TRBJ2-1
CASSLAGTGMVNEQFF
>14|TRBV15|TRBJ1-5
CATSSDNSNQPQHF
>16|TRBV19|TRBJ2-1
CASSMGIVGQDRRSFF
>13|TRBV19|TRBJ2-1
CASSTKGGVEQFF